A single sample is the source of the 21 T cell receptor beta chains below, sequenced in a study of OX40 agonist ivuxolimab in advanced cancers. The method was immunoSEQ multiplex PCR; TCRdb's version includes in-frame clones alone and lacks a portion of them. Among 90,000 to 100,000 clones listed, approximately 90% were seen once. The sample here was CD4+ or CD8+ T cells sorted from blood, taken in a trial of the OX40 agonist ivuxolimab. These receptors originate from an adult with an advanced solid tumor such as melanoma, head and neck, liver or kidney cancer.

The chain uses TRBV28 and TRBJ2-1; a weak D match, TRBD1 (5 bases). The CDR3 is 13 amino acids. Trimming took off 2 bases at V and 8 bases at J, with 10 bases between the two ends. From germline, CDR1 is MDHEN and CDR2 SYDVKM. In DNA, the CDR3 is TGTGCCAGCAGTTTACCAGGGATGGATGAGCAGTTCTTC. Protein sequence: CASSLPGMDEQFF.

V is TRBV25-1 and J is TRBJ1-2; 7 bases agree with TRBD1. This CDR3 has 17 amino acids. Germline CDR1 MGHDK, CDR2 SYGVNS. V was pared by 0 bases and J by 4 bases, with 11 bases of the junction left unmatched. The chain's CDR3 is CASSEYQGDGTPYGYTF. DNA of the CDR3: TGTGCCAGCAGTGAATACCAGGGGGACGGGACACCCTATGGCTACACCTTC.

The chain recombines TRBV7-2 with TRBJ2-2; D is perhaps TRBD1 (5 bases). V shed 7 bases and J shed 6 bases, with 18 bases lying between them. Per the germline V gene, CDR1 is SGHTA and CDR2 is FQGNSA. The CDR3 runs 15 residues. The CDR3 DNA is TGTGCCAGCACCATCACGAAGGGGTGGTCCGGGGAGCTGTTTTTT. Residues: CASTITKGWSGELFF.

V gene TRBV5-1 combines with J gene TRBJ2-5; D uncertain. Germline CDR1 and CDR2: SGHRS and YFSETQ. The CDR3 is 14 residues long. V lost 5 bases to trimming and J lost 3 bases, with 14 bases between them. CDR3 loop: CASSLTGREETQYF. The CDR3 coding sequence is TGCGCCAGCAGTTTGACGGGTCGGGAAGAGACCCAGTACTTC. Combining the CDR3 with reference TRBV5-1 and TRBJ2-5 gives the whole variable domain KAGVTQTPRYLIKTRGQQVTLSCSPISGHRSVSWYQQTPGQGLQFLFEYFSETQRNKGNFPGRFSGRQFSNSRSEMNVSTLELGDSALYLCASSLTGREETQYFGPGTRLLVL.

The rearrangement joins TRBV9 to TRBJ2-1; perhaps TRBD1 as D (6 bases). The V gene lost 0 bases and the J gene lost 3 bases, with 10 bases spanning the gap. CDR3 length: 15 amino acids. The V gene's germline CDR1 is SGDLS and CDR2 YYNGEE. In nucleotides, the CDR3 is TGTGCCAGCAGCGTAGATGGGACATTCTACAATGAGCAGTTCTTC. Translation: CASSVDGTFYNEQFF.

In DNA, the CDR3 is TGTGCCAGCAGCCCTCTGGACACTGAAGCTTTCTTT. Its translation is CASSPLDTEAFF. The gene calls are TRBV6-6 and TRBJ1-1; D is unclear. CDR1 is MNHNY, CDR2 SVGAGI, per germline (reference sequence). The CDR3 totals 12 residues. V was pared by 6 bases and J by 3 bases, with 8 bases between.

The chain uses TRBV6-6 and TRBJ1-3; D unresolved. V was clipped by 2 bases and J by 0 bases, with 11 bases between them. This CDR3 has 16 amino acids. Germline-derived CDR1 and CDR2 are MNHNY and SVGAGI (reference sequence). The CDR3 spells CASSYGDGSSGNTIYF. CDR3 coding DNA: TGTGCCAGCAGTTACGGCGACGGAAGCTCTGGAAACACCATATATTTT.

This chain connects TRBV18 to TRBJ2-3, with D unclear. The CDR3 is 14 amino acids. The V end lost 4 bases, the J end lost 0 bases, and 8 bases lay between the germline ends. Germline CDR1 KGHSH, CDR2 LQKENI. The CDR3 reads CASSLQTSTDTQYF. The CDR3 DNA reads as TGTGCCAGCTCACTTCAAACGAGCACAGATACGCAGTATTTT.

This clone was seen a handful of times. V and J are TRBV11-2 and TRBJ1-2, with TRBD1 identical over 7 bases. The V gene's germline CDR1 is SGHAT and CDR2 FQNNGV. The ends lost 6 bases at V and 8 bases at J; junction bases unmatched: 15. The CDR3 sequence is 15 residues long. The CDR3 sequence is CASRSLTGKSGGYTF. In DNA form, the CDR3 reads TGTGCCAGCAGATCCTTGACAGGGAAATCGGGCGGCTACACCTTC.

The gene calls are TRBV5-1 and TRBJ2-7, with TRBD1 matching over 7 bases. Germline V CDR1 and CDR2: SGHRS, YFSETQ. CDR3 size: 14 residues. Germline trimming cut 3 bases from V and 6 bases from J; bases unmatched to any gene: 9. CDR3 bases: TGCGCCAGCAGCTCCCGGGTAGGGGGCTCCGAGCAGTACTTC. This sequence encodes CASSSRVGGSEQYF.

V gene TRBV2 combines with J gene TRBJ2-7; D not certain. CDR1 and CDR2 from the germline V gene are SNHLY and FYNNEI. CDR3 length: 14 amino acids. Trimming stripped 6 bases from V and 0 bases from J, with 12 bases between. The CDR3 sequence: CASRQQVFSYEQYF. The CDR3 nucleotides are TGTGCCAGCAGACAGCAAGTCTTCTCCTACGAGCAGTACTTC.

The chain links TRBV19 to TRBJ1-5, with D unresolved. CDR1 LNHDA and CDR2 SQIVND come from the germline V gene (reference sequence). The length of the CDR3 is 15 residues. V was shortened by 1 base and J by 4 bases, with 11 bases between the two germline ends. The CDR3 region has the DNA TGTGCCAGTAGTATAGGAGGGCACTCTAATCAGCCCCAGCATTTT. Amino acid sequence: CASSIGGHSNQPQHF.

V usage is TRBV5-5 and J usage is TRBJ2-7; D ambiguous. Trimming stripped 4 bases from V and 6 bases from J, with 14 bases between. CDR1 is SGHKS and CDR2 is YYEKEE in the germline V gene (reference sequence). This CDR3 is 13 amino acids long. CDR3 sequence reads: CASSQQPLTEQYF. In nucleotides, the CDR3 is TGTGCCAGCAGCCAGCAACCCCTCACCGAGCAGTACTTC.

The chain combines TRBV11-2 with TRBJ2-1, with 8 bases lining up with TRBD2. The germline V gene has CDR1 SGHAT and CDR2 FQNNGV. The V segment lost 5 bases and the J segment 5 bases; nucleotides outside the gene matches: 11. The CDR3 has 16 amino acids. For the CDR3, the DNA is TGTGCCAGCAGCCCCAAGGAAAGCGGGAGTAACAATGAGCAGTTCTTC. Translating it yields CASSPKESGSNNEQFF.

The rearrangement links TRBV7-2 to TRBJ2-3; D gene ambiguous. CDR3 size: 13 residues. Germline CDR1 SGHTA, CDR2 FQGNSA. V lost 1 base to trimming and J lost 2 bases, with 4 bases between them. CDR3 sequence: CASSLDHTDTQYF. The CDR3, as DNA: TGTGCCAGCAGCTTAGACCACACAGATACGCAGTATTTT.

The chain recombines TRBV6-1 with TRBJ1-2; D not certain. Deletions cut 0 bases from V and 3 bases from J, with 8 bases between. The CDR3 contains 14 residues. From germline, CDR1 is MNHNS and CDR2 SASEGT. This CDR3 reads CASSEALADYGYTF. DNA for the CDR3: TGTGCCAGCAGTGAAGCGCTGGCAGACTATGGCTACACCTTC.

CDR3: CASSLQQRTSGNTIYF. The CDR3 DNA is TGTGCCAGCAGCTTACAACAGAGAACCTCTGGAAACACCATATATTTT. The chain combines TRBV7-2 with TRBJ1-3; no clear D. There are 16 residues in the CDR3. Germline CDR1 and CDR2: SGHTA and FQGNSA. Trimming cost V 2 bases and J 0 bases, with 11 bases left between them. Supplemented by reference TRBV7-2 and TRBJ1-3, the full variable domain reads GAGVSQSPSNKVTEKGKDVELRCDPISGHTALYWYRQSLGQGLEFLIYFQGNSAPDKSGLPSDRFSAERTGGSVSTLTIQRTQQEDSAVYLCASSLQQRTSGNTIYFGEGSWLTVV.

V usage is TRBV11-2 and J usage is TRBJ1-1, with 7 bases lining up with TRBD1. V was clipped by 2 bases and J by 1 base; unmatched bases: 7. Germline values: CDR1 SGHAT, CDR2 FQNNGV. The length of the CDR3 is 16 residues. The CDR3 coding sequence is TGTGCCAGCAGCTTAAGAATGGACAGGAGGAACACTGAAGCTTTCTTT. Protein product: CASSLRMDRRNTEAFF.

The rearrangement links TRBV10-2 to TRBJ1-5; D remains ambiguous. There are 16 residues in the CDR3. Germline V gene sequence: CDR1 WSHSY, CDR2 SAAADI. V was cut by 3 bases and J by 3 bases, with 15 bases left in between. CDR3 in amino acids: CASSDSARRFNQPQHF. The CDR3, as DNA: TGCGCCAGCAGTGATTCGGCCCGGAGGTTCAATCAGCCCCAGCATTTT.

This chain links TRBV4-3 with TRBJ1-3; unclear D gene. V shed 1 base and J shed 0 bases, with 13 bases lying between them. The CDR3 is 17 amino acids. Germline V gives CDR1 LGHNA, CDR2 YSLEER. The DNA for the CDR3 is TGCGCCAGCAGCCAAGTCCTGGACGGATACTCTGGAAACACCATATATTTT. Protein product: CASSQVLDGYSGNTIYF.

The gene calls are TRBV7-3 and TRBJ2-1; 11 bases are shared with TRBD2. Germline V gene sequence: CDR1 SGHTA, CDR2 FQGTGA. This CDR3 contains 14 residues. V lost 5 bases and J lost 7; bases outside the gene matches: 4. DNA of the CDR3: TGTGCCAGCAGCCCACTAGCGGGAGATAATGAGCAGTTCTTC. This translates into CASSPLAGDNEQFF.